This T cell receptor (beta chain) was observed in a study of identical twins. V dropped 0 bases and J dropped 8 bases, with 11 bases sitting between them. Germline V CDR1 and CDR2: SGDLS, YYNGEE. This CDR3 is built from 13 residues. TCRdb re-called the 5' RACE reads through MiXCR, storing one row per CDR3 protein. The data show more than 600,000 distinct CDR3 sequences, roughly 18% seen once. The sample also formed part of further work on T cells expressing NK-cell markers.

This rearrangement joins TRBV9 to TRBJ1-2; D is unresolved. The sample was PBMCs. The source is a woman aged 18-29 years in good health. CDR3 DNA sequence: TGTGCCAGCAGCGTAGAAGGTTTTCAGGGCTACACCTTC. It codes for CASSVEGFQGYTF.